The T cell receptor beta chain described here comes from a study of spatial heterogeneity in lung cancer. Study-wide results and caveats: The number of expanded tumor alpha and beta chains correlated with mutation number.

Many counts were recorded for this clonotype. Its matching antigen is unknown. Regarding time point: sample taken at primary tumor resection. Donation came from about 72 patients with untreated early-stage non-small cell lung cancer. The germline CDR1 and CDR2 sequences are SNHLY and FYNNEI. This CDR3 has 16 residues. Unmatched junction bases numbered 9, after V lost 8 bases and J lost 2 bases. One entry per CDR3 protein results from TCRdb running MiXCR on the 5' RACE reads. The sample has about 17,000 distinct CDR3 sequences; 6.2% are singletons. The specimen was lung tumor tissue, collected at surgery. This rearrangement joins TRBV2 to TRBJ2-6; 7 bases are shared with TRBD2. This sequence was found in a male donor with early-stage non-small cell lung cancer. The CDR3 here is CASQPSGGTGANVLTF. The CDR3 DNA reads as TGTGCCAGCCAGCCGTCCGGGGGGACTGGGGCCAACGTCCTGACTTTC.